This TCR beta chain was profiled in a study of glioma-infiltrating T cells after dendritic cell vaccination. With 3 bases removed from V and 2 bases from J, the gap between germline ends came to 10 bases. The CDR3 runs to 14 residues. The germline gives CDR1 MNHEY, CDR2 SMNVEV (reference sequence). This clone was seen a handful of times. This table comes from immunoSEQ multiplex PCR, and its TCRdb copy is limited to in-frame clones, with some not included. The data contain tens of thousands of clones, 85% of them singletons. The specimen comprised blood, sampled before dendritic cell vaccination. The genes are TRBV27 and TRBJ1-1, with D hard to call. The clonotype was recovered from a human donor with glioblastoma. The CDR3 DNA sequence: TGTGCCAGCAGTTTCAATCGGAGAAACACTGAAGCTTTCTTT. Protein: CASSFNRRNTEAFF.